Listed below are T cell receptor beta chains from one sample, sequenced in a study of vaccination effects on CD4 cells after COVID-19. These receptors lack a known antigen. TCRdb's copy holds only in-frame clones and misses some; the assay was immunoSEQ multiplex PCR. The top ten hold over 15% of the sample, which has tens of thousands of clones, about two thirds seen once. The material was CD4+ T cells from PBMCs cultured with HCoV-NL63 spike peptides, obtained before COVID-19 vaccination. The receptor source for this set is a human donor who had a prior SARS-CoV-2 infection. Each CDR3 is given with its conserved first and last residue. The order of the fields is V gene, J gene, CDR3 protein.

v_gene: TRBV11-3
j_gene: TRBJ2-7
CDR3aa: CASSLGPGSSYEQYF

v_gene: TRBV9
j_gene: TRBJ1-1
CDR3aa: CASSVARARKNTEAFF

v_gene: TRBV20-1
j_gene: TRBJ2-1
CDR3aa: CSASSGTRNEQFF

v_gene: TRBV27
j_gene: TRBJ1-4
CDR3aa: CASHGGLGEKLFF

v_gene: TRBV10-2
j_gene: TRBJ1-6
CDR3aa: CASSEQNNSPLHF

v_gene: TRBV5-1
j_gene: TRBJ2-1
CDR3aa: CASSLAGTGGGDEQFF

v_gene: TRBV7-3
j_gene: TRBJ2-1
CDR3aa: CASSPAPDGGPRDEQFF

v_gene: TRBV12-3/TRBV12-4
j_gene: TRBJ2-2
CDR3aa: CASSLDRTGELFF

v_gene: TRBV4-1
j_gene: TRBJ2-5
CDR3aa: CASSQRTLARVQETQYF

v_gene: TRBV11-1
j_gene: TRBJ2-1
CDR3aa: CASSLLRDNEQFF

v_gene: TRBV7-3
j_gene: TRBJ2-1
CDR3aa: CASSPGHGSYNEQFF

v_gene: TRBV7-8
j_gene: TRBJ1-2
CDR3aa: CASSSSRGGGYGYTF

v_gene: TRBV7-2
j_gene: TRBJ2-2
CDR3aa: CASSLTSGHTGELFF

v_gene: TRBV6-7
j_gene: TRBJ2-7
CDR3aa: CASSTGGGYEQYF

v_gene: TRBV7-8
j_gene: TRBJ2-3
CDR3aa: CASSLRGSPILAGVTDTQYF

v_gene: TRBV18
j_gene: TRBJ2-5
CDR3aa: CASSPPGSSGGTETQYF

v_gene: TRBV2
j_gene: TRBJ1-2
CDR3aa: CASSPFSTNYGYTF

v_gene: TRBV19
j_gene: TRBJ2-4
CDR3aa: CASSSNGLEVKNIQYF

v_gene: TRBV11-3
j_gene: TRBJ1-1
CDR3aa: CASSHQGRAEAFF

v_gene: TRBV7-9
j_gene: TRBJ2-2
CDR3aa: CASSLRTGGNTGELFF

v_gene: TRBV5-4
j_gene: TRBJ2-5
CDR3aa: CASSLRRGDGAQYF

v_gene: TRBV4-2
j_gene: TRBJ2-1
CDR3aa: CASSQVLTNNEQFF

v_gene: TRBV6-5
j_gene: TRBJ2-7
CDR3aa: CASSYSGGRVSYEQYF

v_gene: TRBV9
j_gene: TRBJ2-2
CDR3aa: CASSIGTSNFGELFF

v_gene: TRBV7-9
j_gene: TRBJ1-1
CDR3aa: CASSIDGNTEAFF

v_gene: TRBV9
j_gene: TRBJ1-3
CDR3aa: CASSPDSGGNTIYF

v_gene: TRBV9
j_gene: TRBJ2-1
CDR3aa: CASSKGQGEMYEQFF

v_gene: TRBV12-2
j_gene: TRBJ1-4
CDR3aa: CASRLRQGWEKLFF

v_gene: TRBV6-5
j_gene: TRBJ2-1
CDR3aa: CASSPGVAYRYEQFF

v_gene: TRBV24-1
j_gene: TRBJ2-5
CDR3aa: CATSDFRGETQYF

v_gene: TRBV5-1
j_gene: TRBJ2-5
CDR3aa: CASSPLAGLAGGETQYF

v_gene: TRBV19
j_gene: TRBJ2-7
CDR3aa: CASSPWTGSPDEQYF

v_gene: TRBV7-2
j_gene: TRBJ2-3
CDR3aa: CASSLDWISTDTQYF

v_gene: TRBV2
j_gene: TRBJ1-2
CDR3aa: CASSLDRGLGYTF

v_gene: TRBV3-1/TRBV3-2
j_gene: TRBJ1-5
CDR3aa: CASSQGQVDQPQHF

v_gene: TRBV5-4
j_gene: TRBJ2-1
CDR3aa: CASSWGAGGPWNEQFF

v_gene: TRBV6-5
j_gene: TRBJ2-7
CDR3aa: CASSYSGQGIYEQYF

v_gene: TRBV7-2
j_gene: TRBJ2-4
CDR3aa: CASSPGLAGVIQYF

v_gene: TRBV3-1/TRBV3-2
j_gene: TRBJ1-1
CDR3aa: CASSRQGGGTEAFF

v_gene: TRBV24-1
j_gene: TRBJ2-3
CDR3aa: CATSEADRASTDTQYF

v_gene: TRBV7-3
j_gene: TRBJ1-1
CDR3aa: CASSQRMGTEAFF

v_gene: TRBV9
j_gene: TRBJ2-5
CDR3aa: CASSVRLAETQYF

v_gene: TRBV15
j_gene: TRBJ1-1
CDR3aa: CATSLQGNTEAFF

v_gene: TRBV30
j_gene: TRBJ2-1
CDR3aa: CAWTPTGEQFF

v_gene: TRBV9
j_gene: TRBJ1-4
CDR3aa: CASSVLPRDEKLFF

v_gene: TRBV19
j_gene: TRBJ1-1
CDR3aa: CASSMSGRPRAEAFF

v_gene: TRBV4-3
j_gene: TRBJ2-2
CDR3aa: CASSRNYRAGELFF

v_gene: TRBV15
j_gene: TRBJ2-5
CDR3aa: CATSRGSPEVETQYF

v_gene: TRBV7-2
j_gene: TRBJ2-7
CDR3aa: CASSPRRESSYEQYF

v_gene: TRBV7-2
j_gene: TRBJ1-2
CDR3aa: CASSLRQGYGYTF

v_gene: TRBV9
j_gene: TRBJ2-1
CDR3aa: CASSVGGTTEQFF